Listed here are 30 T cell receptor beta chains from one sample, sequenced in a study of blood T cell repertoires in COVID-19. Sequencing was performed with immunoSEQ multiplex PCR; in TCRdb, only in-frame clones are kept and a portion is missing. The sample has 70,000 to 90,000 clones, around four fifths seen once. Sequencing input: peripheral blood. The receptors come from a man between 65 and 85 years old with acute or convalescent COVID-19.

The chain is built from TRBV6-6 and TRBJ2-7, with D tentatively TRBD1 (5 bases). Germline lookup yields CDR1 MNHNY and CDR2 SVGAGI (reference sequence). The CDR3 length is 13 residues. The germline V and J ends were trimmed by 2 bases and 2 bases, with 7 bases remaining between them. The CDR3 sequence: CASSYPGTYEQYF. The CDR3 DNA sequence: TGTGCCAGCAGTTACCCAGGGACCTACGAGCAGTACTTC.

The chain employs TRBV7-3 and TRBJ2-3; 9 bases are a match to TRBD2. Germline values: CDR1 SGHTA, CDR2 FQGTGA. The CDR3 consists of 15 residues. V trimming: 5 bases; J trimming: 1 base; junction bases outside the gene matches: 4. CDR3 nucleotides: TGTGCCAGCAGCCGCGCGGGGGGGGGCACAGATACGCAGTATTTT. Translated, it gives CASSRAGGGTDTQYF.

The chain has TRBV21-1 and TRBJ1-1. TRBV21-1 is a known pseudogene. CDR3 length: 10 residues. The CDR3 loop reads CASERTEAFF. CDR3 bases: TGTGCCAGCGAGAGGACTGAAGCTTTCTTT.

The CDR3 DNA is TGTGCCAGCAGGCTAGGTGGGACAGGGGGTGGCACTGAAGCTTTCTTT. It yields the protein CASRLGGTGGGTEAFF. V usage is TRBV28 and J usage is TRBJ1-1, with TRBD1 matching over 11 bases. The CDR3 extends over 16 amino acids. Per the germline V gene, CDR1 is MDHEN and CDR2 is SYDVKM. V was pared by 6 bases and J by 4 bases, with 10 bases of the junction left unmatched.

This chain connects TRBV28 to TRBJ2-4, with 7 bases aligning to TRBD2. CDR3 length: 14 residues. The germline gives CDR1 MDHEN, CDR2 SYDVKM. V shed 8 bases and J 2 bases; nucleotides not matched to a gene: 6. CDR3 coding DNA: TGTGCCAGCTCTCGGGAGGACTCCAAAAACATTCAGTACTTC. This gives the protein CASSREDSKNIQYF.

The V and J genes are TRBV5-5 and TRBJ2-7; 11 nucleotides align to TRBD1. The CDR3 is made up of 14 amino acids. Germline V gene lookup returns CDR1 SGHKS and CDR2 YYEKEE (reference sequence). V lost 4 bases to trimming and J lost 3 bases; unmatched junction nucleotides: 3. CDR3 protein: CASSLGTGGYEQYV. The CDR3 DNA reads TGTGCCAGCAGCCTCGGGACAGGGGGCTACGAGCAGTACGTC.

The V and J genes are TRBV2 and TRBJ2-1; 8 nucleotides agree with TRBD2. The CDR3 spans 14 residues. The germline V gene encodes CDR1 SNHLY and CDR2 FYNNEI. With V trimmed by 6 bases and J by 8 bases, 9 bases remained unmatched. CDR3 coding DNA: TGTGCCAGCAGCCCCGGGGGGGGAACGGATGAGCAGTTCTTC. Its protein product is CASSPGGGTDEQFF.

The chain carries TRBV20-1 and TRBJ2-5; maybe TRBD2 (6 bases). Trimming left V 3 bases short and J 4 bases short, with 15 bases between. CDR1 and CDR2 from the germline V gene are DFQATT and SNEGSKA (reference sequence). The CDR3 extends over 14 amino acids. The CDR3 reads CSASKVRGGETQYF. CDR3 sequence (DNA): TGCAGTGCTAGTAAGGTGCGGGGAGGAGAGACCCAGTACTTC.

This chain links TRBV10-1 with TRBJ2-7; TRBD1 might be the D (5 bases). Germline values: CDR1 WNHNN, CDR2 SYGVQD (reference sequence). This CDR3 is built from 16 residues. V lost 0 bases and J 4 bases, leaving 16 bases between the germline ends. The CDR3, as DNA: TGCGCCAGCAGTGAGTCCGGGCGCCCACAGGCTTACGAGCAGTACGTC. The encoded protein is CASSESGRPQAYEQYV.

This clone came up once. CDR3 amino acids: CASQESRQMNTEAFF. In nucleotides, the CDR3 is TGCGCCAGCCAAGAATCGCGGCAGATGAACACTGAAGCTTTCTTT. This chain joins TRBV5-1 and TRBJ1-1, with D uncertain. CDR1 SGHRS and CDR2 YFSETQ come from the germline V gene. The V end lost 7 bases, the J end lost 0 bases, and 16 bases lay between the germline ends. The CDR3 consists of 15 residues. Together with reference TRBV5-1 and TRBJ1-1, the CDR3 gives the full variable domain: KAGVTQTPRYLIKTRGQQVTLSCSPISGHRSVSWYQQTPGQGLQFLFEYFSETQRNKGNFPGRFSGRQFSNSRSEMNVSTLELGDSALYLCASQESRQMNTEAFFGQGTRLTVV.

This sequence joins TRBV6-6 and TRBJ1-4; 9 bases align to TRBD1. The ends lost 6 bases at V and 6 bases at J; junction bases unmatched: 8. CDR1 is MNHNY, CDR2 SVGAGI, per germline (reference sequence). The length of the CDR3 is 15 residues. CDR3 DNA: TGTGCCAGCAGCTCGGGACAGGGTTTATATGAAAAACTGTTTTTT. Its protein product is CASSSGQGLYEKLFF.

Comments on this clone: No conserved phenylalanine or tryptophan ends this CDR3, so it is likely a read error. The limits of the CDR3 on the DNA are not certain, so only TCRdb's listed CDR3 is given. The chain carries TRBV2 and TRBJ1-2. The CDR3 adds up to 9 amino acids, both ends counted. In germline, CDR1 is SNHLY, CDR2 FYNNEI. The CDR3 protein is CAIPVGGSL.

This clone has just a few counts. The CDR3 DNA follows: TGTGCCATCAGCCGGGACAGGGAGAACACTGAAGCTTTCTTT. Its protein product is CAISRDRENTEAFF. V usage is TRBV10-3 and J usage is TRBJ1-1; 9 bases are a match to TRBD1. CDR1 is ENHRY, CDR2 SYGVKD, per germline. This CDR3 region has 14 residues. V dropped 6 bases and J dropped 1; count of bases not matched to a gene: 3.

This clone was picked up a small number of times. The chain has TRBV19 and TRBJ1-6; D is undetermined. Germline V gene data show CDR1 as LNHDA and CDR2 as SQIVND (reference sequence). With 4 bases removed from V and 10 bases from J, the gap between germline ends came to 8 bases. This CDR3 comprises 12 residues. The CDR3 coding sequence is TGTGCCAGTAGTACCGAGGGATCACCCCTCCACTTT. Encoded protein: CASSTEGSPLHF.

V gene TRBV3-1 (or the pseudogene TRBV3-2) combines with J gene TRBJ2-5; 7 bases line up with TRBD1. CDR3 size: 14 residues. The germline gives CDR1 LGHDT, CDR2 YNNKEL (reference sequence). The V and J ends lost 0 bases and 5 bases, in that order; junction bases with no gene match: 3. The CDR3 DNA sequence: TGTGCCAGCAGCCAAGAACCCAGGGGGGAGACCCAGTACTTC. Its translation: CASSQEPRGETQYF.

This chain links TRBV10-3 with TRBJ2-3, with D possibly being TRBD2 (6 bases). Looked up from germline, CDR1 is ENHRY and CDR2 is SYGVKD. V was pared by 7 bases and J by 8 bases, with 19 bases between. The CDR3 has 14 residues. This CDR3 reads CAITRGTAIGTQYF. The CDR3 DNA is TGTGCCATCACTCGAGGGACTGCGATTGGTACGCAGTATTTT.

The rearrangement uses TRBV4-1 and TRBJ2-6; D may be TRBD2 (6 bases). This CDR3 contains 16 residues. Germline V gene data show CDR1 as MGHRA and CDR2 as YSYEKL. Trimming took 3 bases from V and 4 from J, leaving 13 bases between them. CDR3 DNA: TGCGCCAGCAGCCATCCTGGAGGGAACGGGGCCAACGTCCTGACTTTC. Translated: CASSHPGGNGANVLTF.

This clone has only a few counts. V gene TRBV4-1 combines with J gene TRBJ1-6; D is unresolved. The ends were cut back, 2 bases at V and 12 bases at J, with 11 bases in the middle. There are 13 residues in the CDR3. Germline CDR1 is MGHRA and CDR2 is YSYEKL. The CDR3 is CASSQTRGEPLHF. The CDR3 bases are TGCGCCAGCAGCCAAACCCGGGGAGAACCCCTCCACTTT.

As to this clone: Other DNA sequences from this sample encode an identical CDR3 as well. This rearrangement joins TRBV18 to TRBJ2-2, with 7 bases aligning to TRBD1. Germline assignment: CDR1 KGHSH and CDR2 LQKENI. This CDR3 spans 15 amino acids. V trimming: 3 bases; J trimming: 0 bases; junction bases outside the gene matches: 1. CDR3 coding DNA: TGTGCCAGCTCACCGGACAGGACGAACACCGGGGAGCTGTTTTTT. Translation gives CASSPDRTNTGELFF.

There are a few counts of this clone. This rearrangement joins TRBV10-3 to TRBJ1-5; D gene ambiguous. V shed 2 bases and J shed 4 bases, with 3 bases lying between them. CDR3 length: 12 amino acids. Looked up from germline, CDR1 is ENHRY and CDR2 is SYGVKD. The CDR3 DNA is TGTGCCATCAGTGAGACAAATCAGCCCCAGCATTTT. Amino acid sequence: CAISETNQPQHF.

The sample holds one count of this clone. The genes are TRBV28 and TRBJ2-7, with a tentative D call TRBD2 (6 bases). Germline V CDR1 and CDR2: MDHEN, SYDVKM. The CDR3 has 12 residues. The V end was cut by 8 bases, the J end by 0 bases, with 8 bases between. The CDR3 DNA sequence: TGTGCCAGCGGAGGGAGCTCCTACGAGCAGTACGTC. Its protein product is CASGGSSYEQYV.

The V gene is TRBV5-1, the J gene TRBJ2-7; 9 nucleotides match TRBD1. CDR1 and CDR2 from the germline V gene are SGHRS and YFSETQ. This CDR3 is 13 amino acids long. The junction had 2 bases not matched to a gene; V was cut back by 4 bases and J by 3 bases. Here the CDR3 DNA reads TGCGCCAGCAGCCCGACAGGGGGCTACGAGCAGTACGTC. Translating it yields CASSPTGGYEQYV.

The gene calls are TRBV3-1 (or the pseudogene TRBV3-2) and TRBJ2-5, with D possibly being TRBD2 (6 bases). The CDR3 length is 16 residues. Trimming took 7 bases from V and 2 from J, leaving 20 bases between them. Looked up from germline, CDR1 is LGHDT and CDR2 is YNNKEL (reference sequence). DNA of the CDR3: TGTGCCAGCACCGACCATTCCGGGACTGGTCAAGAGACCCAGTACTTC. It yields the protein CASTDHSGTGQETQYF.

V is TRBV11-2 and J is TRBJ1-5; tentative D call: TRBD1 (6 bases). The CDR3 is 13 residues long. V shed 4 bases and J shed 4 bases, with 8 bases lying between them. Per germline, CDR1 SGHAT and CDR2 FQNNGV. CDR3 sequence (DNA): TGTGCCAGCAGCTCCACAGGGAATCAGCCCCAGCATTTT. Translating gives CASSSTGNQPQHF.

This clone was seen more than once but under ten times. This rearrangement joins TRBV2 to TRBJ1-2, with 12 positions matching TRBD1. The germline V gene has CDR1 SNHLY and CDR2 FYNNEI. The CDR3 is made up of 14 amino acids. V lost 7 bases and J lost 7; bases outside the gene matches: 7. CDR3 in DNA: TGTGCCAGCAAGAAAGGGACAGGGGGCTTTGGCTACACCTTC. Its translation: CASKKGTGGFGYTF.

The chain links TRBV7-8 to TRBJ2-3; 12 bases are shared with TRBD2. J gave up 0 bases and V 6 bases, and 7 bases lay outside the gene matches. This CDR3 has 17 residues. CDR1 is SGHVS and CDR2 is FQNEAQ in the germline V gene. This chain's CDR3 is CASSYLAGGRSTDTQYF. As DNA, the CDR3 is TGTGCCAGCAGTTACCTAGCGGGGGGGCGTAGCACAGATACGCAGTATTTT.

The chain combines TRBV7-2 with TRBJ2-1; unclear D gene. This CDR3 region has 18 residues. The V and J ends lost 0 bases and 0 bases respectively, with 15 bases between them. The V gene's germline CDR1 is SGHTA and CDR2 FQGNSA. The CDR3 region has the DNA TGTGCCAGCAGCTTAGCCCCACCTAGTGCCAGCTCCTACAATGAGCAGTTCTTC. Its translation: CASSLAPPSASSYNEQFF.

The V call is TRBV7-9, the J call TRBJ2-1, with 10 bases aligning to TRBD1. The V gene's germline CDR1 is SEHNR and CDR2 FQNEAQ (reference sequence). The V segment lost 5 bases and the J segment 4 bases; nucleotides outside the gene matches: 11. CDR3 size: 17 residues. In DNA, the CDR3 is TGTGCCAGCAGCCTACCCCGGACAGGGGGGCGTTACAATGAGCAGTTCTTC. It yields the protein CASSLPRTGGRYNEQFF.

V usage is TRBV19 and J usage is TRBJ1-5; D unclear. Germline CDR1 and CDR2: LNHDA and SQIVND (reference sequence). Between the trimmed V and J ends, which lost 4 bases and 0 bases, there was a span of 19 bases. CDR3 length: 18 amino acids. DNA of the CDR3: TGTGCCAGTAGTAAAGGCGGGCTCCGAAAGGATAGCAATCAGCCCCAGCATTTT. This codes for CASSKGGLRKDSNQPQHF.

The chain combines TRBV5-5 with TRBJ1-6, with TRBD1 as a possible D gene (5 bases). Trimming stripped 7 bases from V and 14 bases from J, with 10 bases between. Per the germline V gene, CDR1 is SGHKS and CDR2 is YYEKEE (reference sequence). CDR3 length: 10 residues. CDR3 protein: CASVPGALHF. In DNA, the CDR3 is TGTGCCAGCGTACCGGGGGCCCTCCACTTT.